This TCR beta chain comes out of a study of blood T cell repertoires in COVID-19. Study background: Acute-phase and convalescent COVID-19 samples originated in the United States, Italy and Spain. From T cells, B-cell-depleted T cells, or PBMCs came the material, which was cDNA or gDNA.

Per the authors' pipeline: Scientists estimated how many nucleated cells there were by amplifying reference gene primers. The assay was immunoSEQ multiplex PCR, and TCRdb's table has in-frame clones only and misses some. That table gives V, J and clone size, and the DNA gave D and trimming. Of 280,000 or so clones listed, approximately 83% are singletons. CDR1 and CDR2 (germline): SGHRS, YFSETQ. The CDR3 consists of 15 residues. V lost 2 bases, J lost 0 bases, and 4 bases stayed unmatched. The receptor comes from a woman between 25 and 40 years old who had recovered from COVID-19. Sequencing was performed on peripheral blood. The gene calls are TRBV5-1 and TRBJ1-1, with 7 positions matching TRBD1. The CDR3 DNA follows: TGCGCCAGCAGCTTAGGGACAGTGATGAACACTGAAGCTTTCTTT. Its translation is CASSLGTVMNTEAFF.